This record looks at one T cell receptor beta chain sequence and its context. The data stem from a study of T cell changes during pregnancy in multiple sclerosis. There are 15 residues in the CDR3. With 6 bases removed from V and 5 bases from J, the gap between germline ends came to 19 bases. CDR1 is MNHEY and CDR2 is SVGAGI in the germline V gene. Measured with immunoSEQ multiplex PCR; TCRdb has only the in-frame clones, and not every one. Of roughly 20,000 clones in the sample, 75% to 95% are singletons; the top ten hold roughly 0.7%. The genes are TRBV6-5 and TRBJ2-5; a weak D match, TRBD1 (6 bases). The input for sequencing was CD4+ T cells from peripheral blood mononuclear cells, taken in the third trimester of pregnancy. This sequence originates from a female donor with multiple sclerosis, enrolled in a pregnancy study. This CDR3 reads CASSYGTPVGETQYF. The CDR3 DNA is TGTGCCAGCAGCTACGGGACACCGGTGGGGGAGACCCAGTACTTC.